This entry lists 22 T cell receptor beta chains sequenced from one sample in a study of blood T cell repertoires in COVID-19. TCRdb's copy holds only in-frame clones and misses some; the assay was immunoSEQ multiplex PCR. The profile shows about 410,000 clones, around 90% of them singletons. Source material: PBMCs or T cells enriched from blood (not recorded which). The receptors come from a man younger than 35 who had recovered from COVID-19.

The rearrangement uses TRBV5-5 and TRBJ2-7, with TRBD2 matching over 7 bases. The germline gives CDR1 SGHKS, CDR2 YYEKEE (reference sequence). J was trimmed by 5 bases and V by 3 bases; bases with no gene match: 5. The CDR3 is made up of 13 amino acids. In nucleotides, the CDR3 is TGTGCCAGCAGCTCCATAGCGGGTAACGAGCAGTACTTC. As protein: CASSSIAGNEQYF.

The chain carries TRBV5-6 and TRBJ2-7, with TRBD2 as a possible D gene (6 bases). CDR1 and CDR2 (germline): SGHDT, YYEEEE. V was clipped by 1 base and J by 6 bases, with 8 bases between them. This CDR3 has 12 residues. In nucleotides, the CDR3 is TGTGCCAGCAGCTTGCGGGGACTCGAGCAGTACTTC. It yields the protein CASSLRGLEQYF.

This sequence joins TRBV7-8 and TRBJ1-2; 8 bases map to TRBD1. The junction had 10 bases not matched to a gene; V was cut back by 5 bases and J by 5 bases. The germline V gene encodes CDR1 SGHVS and CDR2 FQNEAQ. The CDR3 loop spans 15 amino acids. This chain's CDR3 is CASSVRQGPKYGYTF. The DNA for the CDR3 is TGTGCCAGCAGCGTAAGACAGGGGCCCAAGTATGGCTACACCTTC.

This chain links TRBV4-1 with TRBJ2-7; D ambiguous. Germline values: CDR1 MGHRA, CDR2 YSYEKL. V lost 0 bases to trimming and J lost 5 bases, with 8 bases between them. The CDR3 loop spans 13 amino acids. CDR3: CASSQDPPDEQYF. For the CDR3, the DNA is TGCGCCAGCAGCCAAGATCCCCCTGACGAGCAGTACTTC.

The chain combines TRBV13 with TRBJ2-7; TRBD2 aligns across 8 bases. The germline CDR1 and CDR2 sequences are PRHDT and FYEKMQ (reference sequence). The CDR3 has 15 amino acids. V lost 2 bases, J lost 5 bases, and 8 bases stayed unmatched. The CDR3 region is CASSLKGSGGDEQYF. The CDR3 DNA reads as TGTGCCAGCAGCTTAAAAGGGTCGGGAGGGGACGAGCAGTACTTC.

V is TRBV3-1 (or the pseudogene TRBV3-2) and J is TRBJ1-2; 8 bases fit TRBD1. This CDR3 is 14 amino acids long. Unmatched junction bases numbered 4, after V lost 0 bases and J lost 7 bases. Germline CDR1 reads LGHDT; CDR2 reads YNNKEL (reference sequence). The CDR3 nucleotides are TGTGCCAGCAGCCAAGAGACAGGGGATAGTGGCTACACCTTC. Translating it yields CASSQETGDSGYTF.

The chain is built from TRBV2 and TRBJ1-1, with D uncertain. The CDR3 totals 13 residues. Trimming shortened V by 3 bases and J by 3 bases, and 8 bases separated the two germline ends. In germline, CDR1 is SNHLY, CDR2 FYNNEI. CDR3 region: CASSDRKHTEAFF. The CDR3 coding sequence is TGTGCCAGCAGTGACAGGAAACACACTGAAGCTTTCTTT.

The chain joins TRBV27 to TRBJ2-7, with 8 bases that match TRBD2. The V and J ends lost 3 bases and 6 bases, in that order; junction bases with no gene match: 19. Germline lookup yields CDR1 MNHEY and CDR2 SMNVEV (reference sequence). This CDR3 is 18 amino acids long. The CDR3 sequence is CASSFPRTSHPVWSEQYF. The CDR3, as DNA: TGTGCCAGCAGTTTCCCCCGGACTAGCCACCCCGTCTGGTCCGAGCAGTACTTC.

The genes are TRBV2 and TRBJ1-2; a weak D match, TRBD1 (6 bases). Germline CDR1 reads SNHLY; CDR2 reads FYNNEI. The CDR3 is made up of 14 amino acids. V gave up 5 bases and J gave up 8 bases, with 18 bases separating them. CDR3 sequence: CASSWGPPRGGYTF. DNA for the CDR3: TGTGCCAGCAGTTGGGGACCGCCTAGGGGGGGCTACACCTTC.

The gene calls are TRBV7-2 and TRBJ1-2, with D perhaps TRBD1 (5 bases). The ends were cut back, 2 bases at V and 4 bases at J, with 14 bases in the middle. CDR1 and CDR2 from the germline V gene are SGHTA and FQGNSA. CDR3 size: 15 residues. In nucleotides, the CDR3 is TGTGCCAGCAGCTTACTCAGGGCTACCTCCTATGGCTACACCTTC. Its translation is CASSLLRATSYGYTF. Using reference TRBV7-2 and TRBJ1-2 for the parts outside the CDR3, the full variable domain is GAGVSQSPSNKVTEKGKDVELRCDPISGHTALYWYRQSLGQGLEFLIYFQGNSAPDKSGLPSDRFSAERTGGSVSTLTIQRTQQEDSAVYLCASSLLRATSYGYTFGSGTRLTVV.

The chain combines TRBV14 with TRBJ2-7; unclear D gene. Looked up from germline, CDR1 is SGHDN and CDR2 is FVKESK. Trimming shortened V by 4 bases and J by 7 bases, and 8 bases separated the two germline ends. The CDR3 is 11 residues long. The CDR3 bases are TGTGCCAGCAGCCTTGCCAGAGAGCAGTACTTC. This codes for CASSLAREQYF.

As DNA, the CDR3 is TGTGCCAGCAGCTTAGATTTGGGACAGGGGCCGGCTGGGGCCAACGTCCTGACTTTC. The encoded protein is CASSLDLGQGPAGANVLTF. The V gene is TRBV11-3, the J gene TRBJ2-6, with TRBD1 matching 10 bases. The V segment lost 0 bases and the J segment 2 bases; nucleotides outside the gene matches: 7. The CDR3 is made up of 19 amino acids. Germline V gives CDR1 SGHNT, CDR2 YENEEA.

This clone was counted between two and nine times. This chain links TRBV7-9 with TRBJ2-7; D possibly corresponds to TRBD1 (5 bases). The CDR3 is made up of 14 amino acids. The germline V gene encodes CDR1 SEHNR and CDR2 FQNEAQ (reference sequence). Trimming took 6 bases from V and 1 from J, leaving 13 bases between them. The chain's CDR3 is CASRNRSGSYEQYF. The CDR3 DNA reads as TGTGCCAGCAGGAACAGGTCTGGGTCCTACGAGCAGTACTTC.

In this sample, this clone turned up once. This specimen includes other DNA sequences encoding the same CDR3. This chain links TRBV3-1 (or the pseudogene TRBV3-2) with TRBJ1-3; 7 bases fit TRBD1. The CDR3 covers 16 residues. V shed 1 base, J shed 0 bases, and the junction held 3 bases outside the gene matches. The germline V gene has CDR1 LGHDT and CDR2 YNNKEL (reference sequence). The CDR3 sequence: CASSQGGQISGNTIYF. The CDR3 nucleotides are TGTGCCAGCAGCCAAGGGGGACAGATCTCTGGAAACACCATATATTTT.

The chain employs TRBV3-1 (or the pseudogene TRBV3-2) and TRBJ1-3, with TRBD1 as a possible D gene (6 bases). From germline, CDR1 is LGHDT and CDR2 YNNKEL (reference sequence). V was trimmed by 5 bases and J by 9 bases, leaving 14 bases between them. CDR3 length: 13 residues. CDR3 DNA: TGTGCCAGCAGCACTACAGGGCAGGGCACCATATATTTT. Amino acids: CASSTTGQGTIYF.

The CDR3 nucleotides are TGTGCCAGCAGCTCAGACCTAGCTAACTATGGCTACACCTTC. As protein: CASSSDLANYGYTF. V and J are TRBV9 and TRBJ1-2, with D hard to call. V lost 4 bases and J lost 0, with 10 bases in between. Germline CDR1 reads SGDLS; CDR2 reads YYNGEE. This CDR3 spans 14 amino acids.

The chain uses TRBV7-9 and TRBJ2-1; D not certain. The CDR3 length is 14 residues. V shed 2 bases and J shed 4 bases, with 9 bases lying between them. From germline, CDR1 is SEHNR and CDR2 FQNEAQ (reference sequence). The CDR3 nucleotides are TGTGCCAGCAGCTTACCAGAAAATTACAATGAGCAGTTCTTC. It encodes CASSLPENYNEQFF.

The chain recombines TRBV7-9 with TRBJ1-5; 9 bases align to TRBD1. V shed 5 bases and J 5 bases; nucleotides not matched to a gene: 7. The CDR3 runs to 15 residues. Germline lookup yields CDR1 SEHNR and CDR2 FQNEAQ (reference sequence). The CDR3 DNA sequence: TGTGCCAGCAGCCCGTTTGGGACAGGGTATCAGCCCCAGCATTTT. Protein: CASSPFGTGYQPQHF.

This rearrangement joins TRBV5-5 to TRBJ2-2; 7 bases fit TRBD2. J lost 6 bases, V lost 1 base, and 0 bases had no gene match. CDR1 is SGHKS, CDR2 YYEKEE, per germline (reference sequence). This CDR3 has 13 amino acids. In DNA form, the CDR3 reads TGTGCCAGCAGCTTGCGGGGGGCCGGGGAGCTGTTTTTT. Protein product: CASSLRGAGELFF.

V and J are TRBV5-1 and TRBJ1-1; D remains unclear. The CDR3 length is 13 residues. Trimming cost V 5 bases and J 2 bases, with 10 bases left between them. Germline V gene sequence: CDR1 SGHRS, CDR2 YFSETQ. CDR3 protein: CASSREINTEAFF. CDR3 in DNA: TGCGCCAGCAGTCGAGAAATCAACACTGAAGCTTTCTTT. The full variable domain, rest sourced from reference TRBV5-1 and TRBJ1-1, is KAGVTQTPRYLIKTRGQQVTLSCSPISGHRSVSWYQQTPGQGLQFLFEYFSETQRNKGNFPGRFSGRQFSNSRSEMNVSTLELGDSALYLCASSREINTEAFFGQGTRLTVV.

V is TRBV5-1 and J is TRBJ2-7; D gene ambiguous. This CDR3 has 15 residues. The ends were cut back, 6 bases at V and 4 bases at J, with 20 bases in the middle. From germline, CDR1 is SGHRS and CDR2 YFSETQ. As DNA, the CDR3 is TGCGCCAGCACCCGCTTCGTAGCAGAGCAGTACGAGCAGTACTTC. It specifies CASTRFVAEQYEQYF. Complete variable domain (other parts from reference TRBV5-1 and TRBJ2-7): KAGVTQTPRYLIKTRGQQVTLSCSPISGHRSVSWYQQTPGQGLQFLFEYFSETQRNKGNFPGRFSGRQFSNSRSEMNVSTLELGDSALYLCASTRFVAEQYEQYFGPGTRLTVT.

V and J are TRBV20-1 and TRBJ2-7; weak D call: TRBD2 (6 bases). This CDR3 spans 16 amino acids. Germline CDR1 is DFQATT and CDR2 is SNEGSKA (reference sequence). V was pared by 3 bases and J by 2 bases, with 20 bases between. CDR3 nucleotides: TGCAGTGCTAGTGGTGGGCGGGAAATAATTACCTACGAGCAGTACTTC. Amino acid sequence: CSASGGREIITYEQYF.